This note documents a single T cell receptor (beta chain) sequence. Antigen unknown. This entry is derived from a study of PD-1 blockade in classical Hodgkin lymphoma. Study-wide background: Every 2 weeks, patients got 3 mg/kg intravenous nivolumab.

J gave up 3 bases and V 1 base, and 5 bases lay outside the gene matches. There are 16 residues in the CDR3. In germline, CDR1 is MGHRA, CDR2 YSYEKL. Whole-study findings and limits: Later analyses included only patients treated at least 1 year post-ASCT. Baseline diversity in complete responders resembled that of newly diagnosed patients.

Measured with immunoSEQ multiplex PCR; TCRdb has only the in-frame clones, and not every one. The repertoire consists of around 23,000 clones, with 84% occurring once and the leading ten covering around 6.2%. The time point here: cycle 4 day 1 (C4D1), after 6 weeks of nivolumab. Relapses following autologous stem cell transplantation were seen in all patients, with brentuximab vedotin exposure varying. This TCR was recovered from a human donor with classical Hodgkin lymphoma. The sample was peripheral blood mononuclear cells (PBMCs), taken before the fourth cycle of nivolumab. The chain combines TRBV4-1 with TRBJ2-1, with 8 bases matching TRBD2. In DNA, the CDR3 is TGCGCCAGCAGCCAAGTCGTACTAGCGGACTACAATGAGCAGTTCTTC. Protein sequence: CASSQVVLADYNEQFF.